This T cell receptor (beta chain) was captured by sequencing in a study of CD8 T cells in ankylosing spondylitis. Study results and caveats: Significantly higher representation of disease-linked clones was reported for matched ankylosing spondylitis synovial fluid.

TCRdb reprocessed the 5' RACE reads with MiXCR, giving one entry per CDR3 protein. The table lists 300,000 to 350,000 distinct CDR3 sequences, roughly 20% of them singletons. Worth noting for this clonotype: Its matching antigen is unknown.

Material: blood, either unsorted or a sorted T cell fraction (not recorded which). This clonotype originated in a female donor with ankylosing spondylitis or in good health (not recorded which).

In nucleotides, the CDR3 is TGCGCCAGCAGCCAGGTTGGCGGGAAGCGTGAGCAGTTCTTC. The encoded protein is CASSQVGGKREQFF. The gene calls are TRBV4-1 and TRBJ2-1, with a weak D call TRBD2 (6 bases). Germline-derived CDR1 and CDR2 are MGHRA and YSYEKL. Between the trimmed V and J ends, which lost 3 bases and 9 bases, there was a span of 15 bases. The CDR3 is 14 residues long.